These T cell receptor beta chains were read from a single sample in a study of cytomegalovirus exposure and HLA in healthy donors. The protocol was immunoSEQ multiplex PCR, while the TCRdb copy is restricted to in-frame clones and leaves out a portion. The sample has under 200,000 clones, around 88% seen once. The specimen sequenced was PBMCs. The source of these receptors is a woman between 18 and 29 years old in good health and CMV-seronegative. Each CDR3 is given with its conserved first and last residue. Each record gives: J gene, V gene, clone size, D gene, CDR3 DNA, CDR3 protein. A D gene is named only where the DNA matches it firmly. Some rows have no size entry. The others give once, few or many, or a class for an expanded clone.

TRBJ1-3,TRBV30,NA,NA,TGTGCCTGGAGGCACAGTCGTGGAAACACCATATATTTT,CAWRHSRGNTIYF
TRBJ2-7,TRBV5-8,NA,TRBD2,TGTGCCAGGGGACTATTGGGCTACGAGCAGTACTTC,CARGLLGYEQYF
TRBJ2-5,TRBV5-1,NA,TRBD2,TGCGCCAGCAGCTTGCGGGGGGGTCGAGAGACCCAGTACTTC,CASSLRGGRETQYF
TRBJ2-5,TRBV5-1,NA,NA,TGCGCCAGCAGTCGTCGGACAGTTCAAGAGACCCAGTACTTC,CASSRRTVQETQYF
TRBJ1-1,TRBV29-1,NA,TRBD1,TGCAGCGTCGGACAGGGGGACTCTGAAGCTTTCTTT,CSVGQGDSEAFF
TRBJ1-6,TRBV2,NA,NA,TGTGCCAGCAGTCAAACTCAAGGACGAGGACTTCATTCACCCCTCCACTTT,CASSQTQGRGLHSPLHF
TRBJ1-3,TRBV15,NA,NA,TGTGCCACCAGCAGGTCCGTAGAACCCCTCCACTCTGGAAACACCATATATTTT,CATSRSVEPLHSGNTIYF
TRBJ2-3,TRBV7-2,NA,NA,TGTGCCAGCAGCTTTACAGGGAACGGGGCAGATACGCAGTATTTT,CASSFTGNGADTQYF
TRBJ2-7,TRBV5-1,NA,TRBD1,TGCGCCAGCAGCTTGGGTAGGACAGGGGGCGACGGCCCGCAGTACTTC,CASSLGRTGGDGPQYF
TRBJ2-7,TRBV7-2,NA,TRBD2,TGTGCCAGCAGCGCCACTAGCGGACCCTACGAGCAGTACTTC,CASSATSGPYEQYF
TRBJ2-1,TRBV25-1,NA,NA,TGTGCCAGCAGCGTCCTCAATGAGCAGTTCTTC,CASSVLNEQFF
TRBJ1-1,TRBV18,once,TRBD1,TGTGCCAGCTCACTTTTGACCCCCGGGACAGGGTACACTGAAGCTTTCTTT,CASSLLTPGTGYTEAFF
TRBJ1-1,TRBV5-6,NA,TRBD1,TGTGCCAGCAGACAAACAGGGGTCCTTAACACTGAAGCTTTCTTT,CASRQTGVLNTEAFF
TRBJ1-1,TRBV5-1,NA,TRBD1,TGCGCCAGCAGCTTAGACAGGGGCACTGAAGCTTTCTTT,CASSLDRGTEAFF
TRBJ1-5,TRBV14,NA,NA,TGTGCCAGCAGCCAAACAGGGATCTCACAGCCCCAGCATTTT,CASSQTGISQPQHF
TRBJ2-7,TRBV6-5,NA,NA,TGTGCCAGCAGTTACTCAGCGAACTACGAGCAGTACTTC,CASSYSANYEQYF
TRBJ1-4,TRBV27,NA,NA,TGTGCCAGCAGTCGCCGGGTTGCAACTAATGAAAAACTGTTTTTT,CASSRRVATNEKLFF
TRBJ2-5,TRBV6-6,NA,NA,TGTGCCAGCAGTAGGGGTGAAGAGACCCAGTACTTC,CASSRGEETQYF
TRBJ2-7,TRBV19,NA,NA,TGTGCCAGTAGTCAAACGGACACTGTCAGCGAGCAGTACTTC,CASSQTDTVSEQYF
TRBJ2-1,TRBV5-1,NA,TRBD2,TGCGCCAGCAGCTTGGGACCGGGGGGGTACGATGAGCAGTTCTTC,CASSLGPGGYDEQFF
TRBJ2-2,TRBV5-6,NA,TRBD1,TGTGCCAGCAGCGGGGGACAGGGACGGATCCTTTTT,CASSGGQGRILF
TRBJ2-7,TRBV5-4,NA,NA,TGTGCCAGCAGCTTGGGAATAGGAGACTCCTACGAGCAGTACTTC,CASSLGIGDSYEQYF
TRBJ1-4,TRBV10-2,few,NA,TGCGCCAGCACCCTGACAGGCGGGGGGAACGAAAAACTGTTTTTT,CASTLTGGGNEKLFF